The 17 T cell receptor beta chains given below trace back to one sample, sequenced in a study of blood T cell repertoires in COVID-19. The table came from immunoSEQ multiplex PCR; TCRdb's copy has only in-frame clones and leaves some out. The table includes approximately 210,000 clones, about 90% detected once. The sequencing input was peripheral blood. The receptors originated from a man younger than 45 with acute or convalescent COVID-19.

In DNA form, the CDR3 reads TGCGCCAGCAGTGATCCGCGGCTAGCGGGAGGGTCAGATACGCAGTATTTT. Its protein product is CASSDPRLAGGSDTQYF. This rearrangement joins TRBV10-1 to TRBJ2-3; TRBD2 agrees at 12 bases. Germline loops: CDR1 WNHNN, CDR2 SYGVQD (reference sequence). This CDR3 is 17 amino acids long. The V gene end was trimmed by 3 bases and the J gene end by 4 bases; junction bases not matched to a gene: 8.

The rearrangement joins TRBV12-3 or TRBV12-4 to TRBJ1-1, with TRBD1 as a possible D gene (6 bases). CDR3 size: 12 residues. With 5 bases removed from V and 6 bases from J, the gap between germline ends came to 10 bases. The CDR3: CASSHNRAEAFF. The CDR3 DNA is TGTGCCAGCAGTCATAACAGGGCTGAAGCTTTCTTT.

This chain joins TRBV30 and TRBJ1-5; D is possibly TRBD1 (6 bases). V lost 2 bases to trimming and J lost 11 bases, with 13 bases between them. Germline CDR1 reads GTSNPN; CDR2 reads SVGIG (reference sequence). The CDR3 is made up of 12 amino acids. The CDR3 sequence: CAWSPTTGSQHF. As DNA, the CDR3 is TGTGCCTGGAGTCCCACGACAGGATCCCAGCATTTT.

V usage is TRBV19 and J usage is TRBJ2-5, with 9 bases matching TRBD1. The V segment lost 6 bases and the J segment 5 bases; nucleotides outside the gene matches: 4. Germline V gives CDR1 LNHDA, CDR2 SQIVND (reference sequence). This CDR3 is built from 13 residues. In DNA, the CDR3 is TGTGCCAGTAGCCTGACAGGGGGGGAGACCCAGTACTTC. It encodes CASSLTGGETQYF.

The chain combines TRBV11-2 with TRBJ2-7; D not resolved. CDR1 SGHAT and CDR2 FQNNGV come from the germline V gene. The ends were cut back, 0 bases at V and 3 bases at J, with 12 bases in the middle. This CDR3 is 15 amino acids long. The CDR3: CASSLDHSLNYEQYF. CDR3 nucleotide sequence: TGTGCCAGCAGCTTAGATCATAGCTTAAACTACGAGCAGTACTTC.

The chain recombines TRBV2 with TRBJ2-5, with 8 positions matching TRBD1. This CDR3 has 14 amino acids. CDR1 is SNHLY and CDR2 is FYNNEI in the germline V gene. The J segment lost 5 bases and the V segment lost 6 bases, leaving 8 bases of the junction unmatched. CDR3 sequence (DNA): TGTGCCAGCAGGTGGGGACAGGCGAAGGAGACCCAGTACTTC. Amino acids: CASRWGQAKETQYF.

V usage is TRBV5-1 and J usage is TRBJ1-3, with D uncertain. V lost 0 bases, J lost 8 bases, and 12 bases lay in between. From germline, CDR1 is SGHRS and CDR2 YFSETQ. This CDR3 has 14 amino acids. CDR3 nucleotides: TGCGCCAGCAGCTTGGCGCAGAAGCGTGACACCATATATTTT. Translating it yields CASSLAQKRDTIYF.

The table lists this clone with a few counts. J is TRBJ2-3 and V is TRBV6-6; 9 bases match TRBD1. V lost 6 bases and J lost 4; bases outside the gene matches: 8. The length of the CDR3 is 15 residues. Germline V gene lookup returns CDR1 MNHNY and CDR2 SVGAGI (reference sequence). The CDR3 DNA follows: TGTGCCAGCAGCGGGACAGGGTTTAGGGCAGATACGCAGTATTTT. It is translated as CASSGTGFRADTQYF.

The J gene is TRBJ1-3, the V gene TRBV11-2; the D is unclear. V was pared by 3 bases and J by 2 bases, with 8 bases between. The CDR3 is 14 amino acids. The germline gives CDR1 SGHAT, CDR2 FQNNGV. CDR3 sequence reads: CASSFSGTGNTIYF. The CDR3 DNA sequence: TGTGCCAGCAGCTTTTCGGGGACTGGAAACACCATATATTTT. Full variable domain (remainder filled in from reference TRBV11-2 and TRBJ1-3): EAGVAQSPRYKIIEKRQSVAFWCNPISGHATLYWYQQILGQGPKLLIQFQNNGVVDDSQLPKDRFSAERLKGVDSTLKIQPAKLEDSAVYLCASSFSGTGNTIYFGEGSWLTVV.

The chain combines TRBV28 with TRBJ2-7, with 9 bases aligning to TRBD2. J gave up 7 bases and V 3 bases, and 7 bases lay outside the gene matches. CDR1 is MDHEN, CDR2 SYDVKM, per germline. The CDR3 is 14 amino acids. CDR3 sequence (DNA): TGTGCCAGCAGTTTGGTTAGCGGGAGCGGAGAGCAGTACTTC. Translation gives CASSLVSGSGEQYF.

This rearrangement joins TRBV6-4 to TRBJ2-2; TRBD2 aligns across 15 bases. The J segment lost 6 bases and the V segment lost 4 bases, leaving 6 bases of the junction unmatched. Germline V gene sequence: CDR1 MRHNA, CDR2 SNTAGT. The CDR3 has 17 residues. In nucleotides, the CDR3 is TGTGCCAGCAGTGCCCGGACTAGCGGGAGGGCATCCGGGGAGCTGTTTTTT. Encoded protein: CASSARTSGRASGELFF.

The chain is built from TRBV28 and TRBJ1-6; D is unresolved. The V gene lost 7 bases and the J gene lost 7 bases, with 17 bases spanning the gap. Germline values: CDR1 MDHEN, CDR2 SYDVKM. The CDR3 consists of 15 residues. The CDR3 sequence is CASTPFEVANSPLHF. For the CDR3, the DNA is TGTGCCAGCACCCCCTTTGAGGTGGCGAATTCACCCCTCCACTTT.

The chain carries TRBV15 and TRBJ2-5; TRBD2 matches 10 bases. Germline lookup yields CDR1 LNHNV and CDR2 YYDKDF (reference sequence). The CDR3 extends over 16 amino acids. V dropped 0 bases and J dropped 5; count of bases not matched to a gene: 6. The CDR3 region is CATSREGLASWETQYF. CDR3 nucleotide sequence: TGTGCCACCAGCAGAGAGGGACTAGCGTCCTGGGAGACCCAGTACTTC.

V is TRBV15 and J is TRBJ2-3, with TRBD1 matching 8 bases. The CDR3 consists of 20 residues. Germline CDR1 reads LNHNV; CDR2 reads YYDKDF (reference sequence). With 0 bases clipped from V and 3 bases from J, the junction kept 17 bases outside the gene matches. CDR3 in amino acids: CATSRETGAPIDGRTDTQYF. In DNA form, the CDR3 reads TGTGCCACCAGCAGAGAGACAGGGGCCCCGATTGATGGGCGGACAGATACGCAGTATTTT.

This clone has only one observation. The chain uses TRBV9 and TRBJ2-1; the D is unclear. CDR1 and CDR2 from the germline V gene are SGDLS and YYNGEE. The CDR3 length is 13 residues. V lost 4 bases and J lost 2, with 7 bases in between. The CDR3 loop reads CASSPDTYNEQFF. The CDR3 DNA sequence: TGTGCCAGCAGCCCCGACACCTACAATGAGCAGTTCTTC.

The chain is built from TRBV28 and TRBJ1-1; D may be TRBD1 (6 bases). Trimming took 10 bases from V and 4 from J, leaving 16 bases between them. The CDR3 is 13 residues long. CDR1 and CDR2 from the germline V gene are MDHEN and SYDVKM. In DNA, the CDR3 is TGTGCCATAACAGGGTTGGCGGTCACTGAAGCTTTCTTT. Its protein product is CAITGLAVTEAFF.

The V gene is TRBV7-3, the J gene TRBJ2-1; 11 positions match TRBD2. The CDR3 has 16 amino acids. Trimming at V came to 1 base and at J to 7 bases, leaving 6 bases not matched to a gene. The germline CDR1 and CDR2 sequences are SGHTA and FQGTGA. The CDR3 region is CASSLIALAGGNEQFF. CDR3 bases: TGTGCCAGCAGCTTAATTGCCCTAGCGGGGGGAAATGAGCAGTTCTTC.